This T cell receptor beta chain came from a study of blood T cell repertoires in COVID-19. Looking at the study overall: Whether acute or convalescent, the COVID-19 samples came from the United States, Italy and Spain. In each case, the material was cDNA or gDNA derived from T cells, B-cell-depleted T cells, or PBMCs.

Per the germline V gene, CDR1 is SNHLY and CDR2 is FYNNEI. The CDR3 sequence is 14 residues long. Trimming at V came to 7 bases and at J to 7 bases, leaving 9 bases not matched to a gene. Authors' methods: Nucleated cell number was recorded as an estimate derived from reference gene primer amplification. Profiling relied on immunoSEQ multiplex PCR, and the TCRdb table lists in-frame clones only, not all of them. V and J calls and clone size come straight from that table; D and trimming were deduced from the DNA. The table shows over 60,000 clones, with approximately 89% occurring only once. This clonotype was obtained from a man older than 75 with acute or convalescent COVID-19. The chain has TRBV2 and TRBJ2-1, with 8 positions matching TRBD1. The specimen sequenced was peripheral blood. CDR3: CASTWTGSMNEQFF. The CDR3 DNA sequence: TGTGCCAGCACCTGGACAGGGAGTATGAATGAGCAGTTCTTC.